This TCR beta chain was observed in a study of shared clonotypes between healthy human individuals. TCRdb keeps only in-frame clones here, not all; method: immunoSEQ multiplex PCR. The table has 850,000 to 1,100,000 clones, around 77% seen once. Study results and caveats: Apart from blood, nothing was sampled; tissue repertoires likely differ. Naive subsets generally had larger estimated richness than memory subsets. Among donors, clonotype sharing was expected to be affected by sequencing depth.

V was pared by 5 bases and J by 4 bases, with 11 bases of the junction left unmatched. This CDR3 spans 16 amino acids. Germline-derived CDR1 and CDR2 are SGHVS and FQNEAQ. All donors were healthy HIV-negative adults lacking recent acute infections or vaccinations. The table lists this clone with a few counts. Its antigen is still unknown. This chain joins TRBV7-8 and TRBJ1-3, with 7 bases lining up with TRBD1. Sequencing was performed on memory CD4+ T cells from PBMCs. The subset: CD45RA-negative fraction. This TCR was recovered from a man in his late teens or twenties in good health. Some clones in this sample may be carry-over from other donors' samples. The CDR3, as DNA: TGTGCCAGCAGCCCAAGAAACAGGGGAGCCGGAAACACCATATATTTT. It yields the protein CASSPRNRGAGNTIYF.